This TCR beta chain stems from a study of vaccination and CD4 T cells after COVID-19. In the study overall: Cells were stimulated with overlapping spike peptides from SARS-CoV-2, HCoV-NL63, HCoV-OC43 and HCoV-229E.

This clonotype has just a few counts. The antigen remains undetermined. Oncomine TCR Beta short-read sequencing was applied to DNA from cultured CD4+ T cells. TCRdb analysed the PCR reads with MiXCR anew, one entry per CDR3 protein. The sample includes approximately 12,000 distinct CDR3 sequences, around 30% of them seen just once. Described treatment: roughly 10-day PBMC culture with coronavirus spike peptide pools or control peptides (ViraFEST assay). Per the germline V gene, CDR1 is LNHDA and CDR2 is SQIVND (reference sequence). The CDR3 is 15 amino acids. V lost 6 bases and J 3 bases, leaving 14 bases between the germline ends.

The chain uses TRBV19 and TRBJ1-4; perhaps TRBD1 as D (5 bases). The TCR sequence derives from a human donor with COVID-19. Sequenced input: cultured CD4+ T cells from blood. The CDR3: CASRPQAPANEKLFF. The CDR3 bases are TGTGCCAGTAGACCACAGGCCCCGGCTAATGAAAAACTGTTTTTT.